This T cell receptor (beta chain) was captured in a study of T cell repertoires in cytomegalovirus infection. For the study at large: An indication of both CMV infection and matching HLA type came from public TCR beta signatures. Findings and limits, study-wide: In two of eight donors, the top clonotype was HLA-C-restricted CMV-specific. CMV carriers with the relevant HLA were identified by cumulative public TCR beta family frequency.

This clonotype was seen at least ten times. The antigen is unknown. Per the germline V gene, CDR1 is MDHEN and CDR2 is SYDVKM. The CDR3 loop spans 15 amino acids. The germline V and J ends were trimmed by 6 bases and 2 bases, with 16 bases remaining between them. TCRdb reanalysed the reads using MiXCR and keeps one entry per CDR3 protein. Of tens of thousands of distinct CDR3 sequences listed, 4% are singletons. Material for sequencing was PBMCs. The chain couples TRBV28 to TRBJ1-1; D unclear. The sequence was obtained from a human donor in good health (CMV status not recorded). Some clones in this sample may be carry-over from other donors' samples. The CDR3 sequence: CASRSSSLDNTEAFF. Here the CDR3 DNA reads TGTGCCAGCAGGTCTTCGAGTTTGGACAACACTGAAGCTTTCTTT. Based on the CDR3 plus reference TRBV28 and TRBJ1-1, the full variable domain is DVKVTQSSRYLVKRTGEKVFLECVQDMDHENMFWYRQDPGLGLRLIYFSYDVKMKEKGDIPEGYSVSREKKERFSLILESASTNQTSMYLCASRSSSLDNTEAFFGQGTRLTVV.